A single T cell receptor beta chain is shown here with its context. Only a few counts were recorded for this clone. Its recognized antigen is unknown. Base qualities are missing; no much larger clone stands one base away. In the germline V gene, CDR1 corresponds to KGHSH and CDR2 to LQKENI. Taken from cysteine to phenylalanine, the CDR3 has 16 residues. CDR3 DNA is the only sequence kept; it has 48 bases, read in frame from the first base. At the junction V is shortened by 2 bases and J by 0 bases; bases outside the gene matches: 4. This specimen comes from a study of T cells and Merkel cell carcinoma outcomes (dated by TCRdb to 2018 to 2020). Context from the whole study: The tumor T-cell repertoire, together with T-cell density, was examined as a predictor of clinical outcome in patients with Merkel cell carcinoma. Overall results and qualifications from the work: The combination of T-cell repertoire features and T-cell density was reported to predict clinical outcomes in patients with Merkel cell carcinoma.

The receptor library was made with the immunoSEQ multiplex PCR assay. In its TCRdb copy, this immuneACCESS table keeps in-frame sequences only and misses some clones. Where compared with another copy, unresolved V genes explain less than half of these, and the others have no known cause. Present in this sample are 11,000 to 15,000 clones, approximately 92% of which were seen just once. The top ten clonotypes cover roughly 2% of the sample. Samples were obtained from patients with Merkel cell carcinoma. The specimen sequenced was tumor tissue from Merkel cell carcinoma. This sequence originates from a human donor with Merkel cell carcinoma. This chain is built from TRBV18 and TRBJ2-3, with 8 central nucleotides matching TRBD1. CDR3 sequence: CASSPDGTGSTDTQYF. DNA sequence: TGTGCCAGCTCACCAGACGGGACAGGAAGCACAGATACGCAGTATTTT.